This T cell receptor beta chain comes out of a study of blood T cell repertoires in COVID-19. Enrolled through a virtual design, the participants were between roughly 18 and 95 years of age and came from under 30 US areas. Each participant's cohort was designated according to participant-reported clinical history. Recovered Cohort 3 donors showed two negative PCRs, clearance, or symptom resolution. Trimming cost V 4 bases and J 5 bases; bases outside gene matches: 7. Germline loops: CDR1 SGHRS, CDR2 YFSETQ. This CDR3 region has 17 residues. The authors' processing: Reference gene primer amplification yielded estimated nucleated cell counts. The assay was immunoSEQ multiplex PCR, and TCRdb's table has in-frame clones only and misses some. The DNA was the basis for D and trimming; V, J and clone size are from that table. Found here are around 480,000 clones, around 90% of them singletons; the top ten hold 0.7%.

The TCR sequence derives from a woman aged 18-29 years who had recovered from COVID-19. The V gene is TRBV5-1, the J gene TRBJ2-2; 14 nucleotides line up with TRBD2. The sample was PBMCs or T cells enriched from blood (not recorded which). CDR3 residues: CASSQTSGGAGTGELFF. The CDR3 coding sequence is TGCGCCAGCAGCCAGACTAGCGGGGGGGCCGGAACCGGGGAGCTGTTTTTT.